One sample yielded the 27 T cell receptor beta chains listed below, sequenced in a study of radiotherapy plus CTLA-4 blockade in lung cancer. Sequenced by immunoSEQ multiplex PCR; TCRdb stores in-frame clones only, minus some. The top ten hold over 20% of the sample, which has 70,000 to 90,000 clones, about four fifths seen once. Source: peripheral blood, taken from a patient treated with radiotherapy plus ipilimumab. The source is a human donor with non-small cell lung cancer whose response to radiotherapy plus ipilimumab could not be evaluated. Some clones in this sample may be carry-over from other donors' samples.

The rearrangement joins TRBV4-1 to TRBJ2-7, with 9 bases lining up with TRBD2. CDR1 is MGHRA, CDR2 YSYEKL, per germline. The CDR3 length is 16 residues. Unmatched junction bases numbered 12, after V lost 3 bases and J lost 6 bases. The CDR3 bases are TGCGCCAGCAGCCAGGATAGACTAGCGGTTATAGGCGAGCAGTACTTC. Protein sequence: CASSQDRLAVIGEQYF.

The chain recombines TRBV2 with TRBJ2-5, with 10 bases identical to TRBD1. V trimming: 4 bases; J trimming: 5 bases; junction bases outside the gene matches: 10. The V gene's germline CDR1 is SNHLY and CDR2 FYNNEI. The CDR3 spans 16 residues. This chain's CDR3 is CASSVRQGAVGETQYF. CDR3 nucleotides: TGTGCCAGCAGTGTCCGACAGGGGGCAGTGGGGGAGACCCAGTACTTC. The full variable domain, in which reference TRBV2 and TRBJ2-5 provide the parts outside the CDR3, is EPEVTQTPSHQVTQMGQEVILRCVPISNHLYFYWYRQILGQKVEFLVSFYNNEISEKSEIFDDQFSVERPDGSNFTLKIRSTKLEDSAMYFCASSVRQGAVGETQYFGPGTRLLVL.

This chain connects TRBV6-5 to TRBJ2-7; a possible D gene is TRBD2 (6 bases). Germline CDR1 is MNHEY and CDR2 is SVGAGI. Trimming shortened V by 6 bases and J by 2 bases, and 11 bases separated the two germline ends. The CDR3 contains 13 residues. The CDR3 DNA follows: TGTGCCAGCAGCGGGGGAGCCACCTACGAGCAGTACTTC. It specifies CASSGGATYEQYF.

This rearrangement joins TRBV4-3 to TRBJ1-1; 10 bases align to TRBD1. The CDR3 is made up of 17 amino acids. Germline V gene sequence: CDR1 LGHNA, CDR2 YSLEER. J gave up 6 bases and V 0 bases, and 10 bases lay outside the gene matches. The CDR3 protein is CASSQESTGGWDPEAFF. The CDR3 DNA reads as TGCGCCAGCAGCCAAGAGTCGACAGGGGGCTGGGATCCTGAAGCTTTCTTT.

This chain uses TRBV27 with TRBJ1-5; unclear D gene. This CDR3 has 14 residues. The germline V gene encodes CDR1 MNHEY and CDR2 SMNVEV (reference sequence). V was trimmed by 6 bases and J by 6 bases, leaving 15 bases between them. The CDR3, as DNA: TGTGCCAGCAGCCTTCCAGGTTACGGTCAGCCCCAGCATTTT. This translates into CASSLPGYGQPQHF.

The rearrangement links TRBV4-1 to TRBJ2-5; TRBD2 matches 8 bases. This CDR3 region has 15 residues. Germline assignment: CDR1 MGHRA and CDR2 YSYEKL. After removal of 0 bases from V and 5 bases from J, the junction contained 5 bases not matched to a gene. The CDR3 here is CASSQDSGGRETQYF. The DNA of the CDR3 is TGCGCCAGCAGCCAAGATTCGGGGGGGAGGGAGACCCAGTACTTC.

This chain links TRBV6-5 with TRBJ2-5; 8 bases are a match to TRBD1. With 8 bases clipped from V and 5 bases from J, the junction kept 7 bases outside the gene matches. The CDR3 loop spans 13 amino acids. Germline loops: CDR1 MNHEY, CDR2 SVGAGI. The CDR3 DNA follows: TGTGCCAGCTCCAGGGGGCTCGGGGAGACCCAGTACTTC. Encoded protein: CASSRGLGETQYF.

This chain links TRBV28 with TRBJ2-4; D possibly corresponds to TRBD2 (6 bases). Trimming stripped 8 bases from V and 7 bases from J, with 18 bases between. The germline gives CDR1 MDHEN, CDR2 SYDVKM. The CDR3 has 14 residues. The CDR3: CASDPRGRRNIQYF. CDR3 sequence (DNA): TGTGCCAGCGACCCAAGAGGGAGGCGGAACATTCAGTACTTC.

The chain links TRBV6-1 to TRBJ1-2, with a weak D call TRBD1 (5 bases). The V gene lost 6 bases and the J gene lost 4 bases, with 15 bases spanning the gap. Germline V gene lookup returns CDR1 MNHNS and CDR2 SASEGT. This CDR3 has 14 residues. CDR3 sequence: CASRSIQGSYGYTF. The CDR3 DNA reads as TGTGCCAGCAGATCCATCCAGGGTTCCTATGGCTACACCTTC.

This chain joins TRBV7-2 and TRBJ2-3; TRBD1 might be the D (5 bases). V was trimmed by 4 bases and J by 4 bases, leaving 21 bases between them. Germline loops: CDR1 SGHTA, CDR2 FQGNSA. The CDR3 consists of 17 residues. The CDR3 loop is CASSSGLGPGIADTQYF. The CDR3 coding sequence is TGTGCCAGCAGCTCAGGGTTGGGCCCAGGAATTGCAGATACGCAGTATTTT.

This sequence joins TRBV5-1 and TRBJ2-7, with 9 bases lining up with TRBD1. The CDR3 contains 15 residues. The J segment lost 5 bases and the V segment lost 2 bases, leaving 8 bases of the junction unmatched. Germline loops: CDR1 SGHRS, CDR2 YFSETQ. CDR3 DNA: TGCGCCAGCAGCTTAAGACAGGGGGATTCCAACGAGCAGTACTTC. It codes for CASSLRQGDSNEQYF.

The rearrangement joins TRBV4-3 to TRBJ1-5; TRBD1 is a possible D gene (6 bases). The CDR3 consists of 16 residues. CDR1 and CDR2 (germline): LGHNA, YSLEER. Trimming took 0 bases from V and 7 from J, leaving 16 bases between them. CDR3 in amino acids: CASSQDAGAWGQPQHF. The CDR3 nucleotides read TGCGCCAGCAGCCAAGACGCAGGGGCGTGGGGGCAGCCCCAGCATTTT.

The CDR3 DNA sequence: TGCAGCGCCCGCGAGGGCGCCTACAATGAGCAGTTCTTC. Its protein is CSAREGAYNEQFF. The chain couples TRBV29-1 to TRBJ2-1; weak D call: TRBD2 (5 bases). The CDR3 is made up of 13 amino acids. V was clipped by 7 bases and J by 2 bases, with 12 bases between them. Per the germline V gene, CDR1 is SQVTM and CDR2 is ANQGSEA.

The chain recombines TRBV5-1 with TRBJ2-6; a weak D match, TRBD1 (5 bases). This CDR3 spans 16 amino acids. Germline lookup yields CDR1 SGHRS and CDR2 YFSETQ. V lost 3 bases and J lost 0, with 10 bases in between. The CDR3: CASSSIQVSGANVLTF. The DNA for the CDR3 is TGCGCCAGCAGCTCTATACAGGTCTCTGGGGCCAACGTCCTGACTTTC.

This chain links TRBV9 with TRBJ2-1; no clear D gene. V gave up 4 bases and J gave up 1 base, with 12 bases separating them. Per germline, CDR1 SGDLS and CDR2 YYNGEE. The CDR3 covers 15 residues. The CDR3 sequence: CASSPSSPSYNEQFF. Written as DNA, the CDR3 is TGTGCCAGCAGCCCAAGTAGTCCTTCCTACAATGAGCAGTTCTTC.

The rearrangement uses TRBV5-1 and TRBJ1-5, with 12 positions matching TRBD1. The CDR3 has 15 residues. Germline CDR1 and CDR2: SGHRS and YFSETQ. V lost 4 bases and J lost 6; bases outside the gene matches: 5. The CDR3 DNA follows: TGCGCCAGCAGCCCAGGGACAGGGGGCCTTCAGCCCCAGCATTTT. Translated, it gives CASSPGTGGLQPQHF. Combining the CDR3 with reference TRBV5-1 and TRBJ1-5 gives the whole variable domain KAGVTQTPRYLIKTRGQQVTLSCSPISGHRSVSWYQQTPGQGLQFLFEYFSETQRNKGNFPGRFSGRQFSNSRSEMNVSTLELGDSALYLCASSPGTGGLQPQHFGDGTRLSIL.

The chain recombines TRBV5-1 with TRBJ1-1; maybe TRBD1 (5 bases). The CDR3 runs 13 residues. Trimming removed 4 bases at V and 4 bases at J, with 11 bases between. Germline V lookup: CDR1 SGHRS, CDR2 YFSETQ. The CDR3 DNA reads TGCGCCAGCAGCAACACGGGGGGCACTGAAGCTTTCTTT. The encoded protein is CASSNTGGTEAFF.

J is TRBJ1-3 and V is TRBV6-5; TRBD1 is a possible D gene (5 bases). CDR3 length: 15 amino acids. With 2 bases removed from V and 0 bases from J, the gap between germline ends came to 8 bases. Per the germline V gene, CDR1 is MNHEY and CDR2 is SVGAGI. This chain's CDR3 is CASSYGGGSGNTIYF. The DNA of the CDR3 is TGTGCCAGCAGTTACGGGGGGGGCTCTGGAAACACCATATATTTT.

The chain joins TRBV19 to TRBJ1-3; D may be TRBD1 (6 bases). The CDR3 totals 14 residues. Germline CDR1 reads LNHDA; CDR2 reads SQIVND (reference sequence). V lost 7 bases, J lost 4 bases, and 14 bases lay in between. CDR3 in amino acids: CASTGQLGGNTIYF. CDR3 DNA sequence: TGTGCCAGTACCGGACAGCTCGGGGGAAACACCATATATTTT.

The chain is built from TRBV12-1 and TRBJ2-7; whether TRBD1, the table's D call, matches the DNA was not checked. TRBV12-1 is an annotated pseudogene. The CDR3 runs 14 residues. CDR3 in amino acids: CASSPGHETYEQYF. Here the CDR3 DNA reads TGTGCCAGCAGCCCCGGACACGAAACCTACGAGCAGTACTTC.

The CDR3 DNA reads as TGTGCCAGCAGCTTACGGGGTGAGCAGTACTTC. Its translation is CASSLRGEQYF. V is TRBV7-2 and J is TRBJ2-7; maybe TRBD2 (5 bases). Trimming removed 2 bases at V and 7 bases at J, with 6 bases between. CDR1 and CDR2 from the germline V gene are SGHTA and FQGNSA. The CDR3 length is 11 residues.

This chain links TRBV7-2 with TRBJ1-1, with TRBD1 matching over 8 bases. The CDR3 sequence is 15 residues long. Germline values: CDR1 SGHTA, CDR2 FQGNSA. Trimming took 4 bases from V and 2 from J; bases not matched to a gene: 6. The CDR3 loop reads CASSSGGQVNTEAFF. The CDR3 DNA reads as TGTGCCAGCAGCTCGGGGGGACAGGTAAACACTGAAGCTTTCTTT.

The chain recombines TRBV28 with TRBJ1-4, with TRBD1 identical over 10 bases. J gave up 7 bases and V 3 bases, and 5 bases lay outside the gene matches. This CDR3 contains 15 residues. CDR1 MDHEN and CDR2 SYDVKM come from the germline V gene. CDR3 loop: CASSFDRGHSEKLFF. The CDR3 nucleotides are TGTGCCAGCAGTTTTGACAGGGGGCACAGTGAAAAACTGTTTTTT.

This clone was seen a handful of times. The genes are TRBV19 and TRBJ1-2; 8 positions agree with TRBD1. The germline CDR1 and CDR2 sequences are LNHDA and SQIVND (reference sequence). The CDR3 sequence is 15 residues long. The J segment lost 1 base and the V segment lost 4 bases, leaving 5 bases of the junction unmatched. This CDR3 is CASSTGDRLNYGYTF. The CDR3 region has the DNA TGTGCCAGTAGTACCGGGGACAGGCTTAACTATGGCTACACCTTC.

This clone was seen just once. The chain links TRBV10-2 to TRBJ1-2, with TRBD1 identical over 7 bases. Germline-derived CDR1 and CDR2 are WSHSY and SAAADI. This CDR3 contains 13 residues. With V trimmed by 10 bases and J by 6 bases, 11 bases remained unmatched. The CDR3 sequence: CATRTAQGDGYTF. CDR3 coding DNA: TGCGCCACTCGGACGGCCCAGGGGGATGGCTACACCTTC.

The chain uses TRBV28 and TRBJ2-2, with 12 bases matching TRBD1. This CDR3 region has 16 residues. V was pared by 10 bases and J by 2 bases, with 8 bases of the junction left unmatched. The germline CDR1 and CDR2 sequences are MDHEN and SYDVKM. The DNA of the CDR3 is TGTGCCACCCCGGGACAGGGGGCGGAAAACACCGGGGAGCTGTTTTTT. It is translated as CATPGQGAENTGELFF.

This chain connects TRBV28 to TRBJ2-7, with D possibly being TRBD2 (6 bases). The CDR3 spans 13 residues. Germline V gene data show CDR1 as MDHEN and CDR2 as SYDVKM. The V end lost 8 bases, the J end lost 4 bases, and 15 bases lay between the germline ends. This CDR3 reads CASRTGTPYEQYF. The CDR3 coding sequence is TGTGCCAGCCGAACCGGGACTCCTTACGAGCAGTACTTC.